This paragraph covers one T cell receptor beta chain sequence. The data were taken from a study of cytomegalovirus exposure and HLA in healthy donors. The CDR3 has 14 amino acids. Germline lookup yields CDR1 KGHSH and CDR2 LQKENI. With 1 base removed from V and 2 bases from J, the gap between germline ends came to 9 bases. The study ran its PCR with 60 Vbeta and 13 Jbeta primers. Generated by immunoSEQ multiplex PCR, the TCRdb table keeps only in-frame clones and is missing some. The table records about 90,000 clones, over 60% of them present only once. Sequencing was performed on PBMCs. The sequence was obtained from a woman between 45 and 65 years old in good health and CMV-seropositive. The chain carries TRBV18 and TRBJ2-7; D is unclear. CDR3 region: CASSPHADTYEQYF. CDR3 bases: TGTGCCAGCTCACCACACGCAGATACCTACGAGCAGTACTTC.